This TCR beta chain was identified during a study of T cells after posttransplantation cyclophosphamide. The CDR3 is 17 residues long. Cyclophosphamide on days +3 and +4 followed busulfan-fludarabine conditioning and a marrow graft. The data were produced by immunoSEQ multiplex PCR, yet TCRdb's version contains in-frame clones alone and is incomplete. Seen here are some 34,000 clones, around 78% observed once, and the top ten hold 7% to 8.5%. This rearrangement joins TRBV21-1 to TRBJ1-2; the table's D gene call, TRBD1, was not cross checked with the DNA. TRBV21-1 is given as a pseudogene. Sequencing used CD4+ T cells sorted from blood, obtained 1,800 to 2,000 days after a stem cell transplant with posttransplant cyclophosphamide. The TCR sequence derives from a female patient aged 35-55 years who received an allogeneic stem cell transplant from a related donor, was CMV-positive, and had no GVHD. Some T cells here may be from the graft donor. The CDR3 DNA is TGTGCCAGCCCAAACCGGGACAAAGTTGTTAATAACTATGGCTACACCTTC. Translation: CASPNRDKVVNNYGYTF.